This T cell receptor (beta chain) was profiled in a study of long-term antiretroviral therapy in people with HIV. Among participants with HIV, every one received treatment in the United States. The trim removed 7 bases at V and 1 base at J, leaving 5 bases unmatched. The CDR3 is 15 amino acids. Germline V gene data show CDR1 as SNHLY and CDR2 as FYNNEI. This clone was found a few times. The authors ran the immunoSEQ assay, v3.0, at survey level. Per sample, sequencing targeted about 40,000-50,000 T-cell genomes. Sequencing was performed with immunoSEQ multiplex PCR; in TCRdb, only in-frame clones are kept and a portion is missing. The sample records about 23,000 clones, approximately 90% being singletons.

The receptor was derived from a man aged 55 to 70 with HIV. The chain joins TRBV2 to TRBJ2-7, with TRBD2 matching over 12 bases. The source was unsorted PBMCs, collected 0.6 years after starting antiretroviral therapy. CDR3: CASNLAGGRSYEQYF. The CDR3 DNA reads TGTGCCAGCAACCTAGCGGGAGGGCGGTCCTACGAGCAGTACTTC.